The next 18 T cell receptor beta chains were all read from a single sample in a study of cytotoxic CD8 clonotypes in ibrutinib-treated CLL. Some clones are missing from TCRdb's copy, which holds only in-frame ones; the method was immunoSEQ multiplex PCR. The sample shows roughly 110,000 clones, about 58% of them seen only once. The source was PBMCs, collected after 24 months of ibrutinib treatment. The receptors stem from a human donor with chronic lymphocytic leukemia.

This clone was detected only a few times. The genes are TRBV6-6 and TRBJ2-7; no firm D call. The CDR3 runs 14 residues. Deletions cut 2 bases from V and 4 bases from J, with 12 bases between. Germline-derived CDR1 and CDR2 are MNHNY and SVGAGI (reference sequence). CDR3 amino acids: CASSYDMTEYEQYF. The CDR3 DNA is TGTGCCAGCAGTTACGACATGACGGAGTACGAGCAGTACTTC.

This clone was found many times. J is TRBJ1-3 and V is TRBV30; no clear D. From germline, CDR1 is GTSNPN and CDR2 SVGIG (reference sequence). This CDR3 is 13 amino acids long. Between the trimmed V and J ends, which lost 0 bases and 7 bases, there was a span of 10 bases. The CDR3 nucleotides are TGTGCCTGGAGTGTAATAGGTGGGAACACCATATATTTT. This encodes CAWSVIGGNTIYF. The entire variable domain, with the rest obtained from reference TRBV30 and TRBJ1-3, is as follows: SQTIHQWPATLVQPVGSPLSLECTVEGTSNPNLYWYRQAAGRGLQLLFYSVGIGQISSEVPQNLSASRPQDRQFILSSKKLLLSDSGFYLCAWSVIGGNTIYFGEGSWLTVV.

A few counts support this clone. CDR3 amino acids: CASSQGFPTNEKLFF. CDR3 DNA: TGTGCCAGCTCTCAGGGGTTTCCAACTAATGAAAAACTGTTTTTT. J is TRBJ1-4 and V is TRBV18; D might be TRBD1 (6 bases). V lost 6 bases to trimming and J lost 0 bases, with 11 bases between them. This CDR3 has 15 residues. CDR1 is KGHSH, CDR2 LQKENI, per germline.

V is TRBV7-9 and J is TRBJ1-2; maybe TRBD1 (5 bases). Germline V gene sequence: CDR1 SEHNR, CDR2 FQNEAQ (reference sequence). The CDR3 runs 14 residues. V gave up 1 base and J gave up 5 bases, with 11 bases separating them. This CDR3 is CASSLGDGGYGYTF. For the CDR3, the DNA is TGTGCCAGCAGCTTAGGGGACGGGGGATATGGCTACACCTTC.

The rearrangement links TRBV5-1 to TRBJ2-7; TRBD1 agrees at 9 bases. After removal of 3 bases from V and 3 bases from J, the junction contained 4 bases not matched to a gene. The length of the CDR3 is 14 residues. Germline CDR1 SGHRS, CDR2 YFSETQ. CDR3 in DNA: TGCGCCAGCAGCTCGGGACAGGGAATCTACGAGCAGTACTTC. This translates into CASSSGQGIYEQYF.

The chain links TRBV30 to TRBJ2-3, with 7 bases that match TRBD2. The CDR3 consists of 16 residues. V trimming: 3 bases; J trimming: 0 bases; junction bases outside the gene matches: 9. Germline V gene lookup returns CDR1 GTSNPN and CDR2 SVGIG (reference sequence). CDR3 loop: CAWRGGSTLSTDTQYF. The CDR3 DNA reads as TGTGCCTGGAGGGGAGGGAGCACGCTTAGCACAGATACGCAGTATTTT.

The chain employs TRBV9 and TRBJ1-2; D possibly corresponds to TRBD1 (5 bases). The germline CDR1 and CDR2 sequences are SGDLS and YYNGEE. The V gene lost 6 bases and the J gene lost 4 bases, with 16 bases spanning the gap. The CDR3 has 14 amino acids. The CDR3 DNA reads TGTGCCAGCAAGGGGAGGGGCGGGGCCTATGGCTACACCTTC. Translating it yields CASKGRGGAYGYTF.

The chain carries TRBV19 and TRBJ1-2; possibly TRBD1 for D (5 bases). CDR1 is LNHDA, CDR2 SQIVND, per germline (reference sequence). The V gene lost 5 bases and the J gene lost 5 bases, with 18 bases spanning the gap. The CDR3 is 15 amino acids. CDR3 DNA sequence: TGTGCCAGTAGTGAGCCGGGACTGAAAAATTATGGCTACACCTTC. As protein: CASSEPGLKNYGYTF.

The V call is TRBV5-1, the J call TRBJ2-3; unclear D gene. Germline CDR1 reads SGHRS; CDR2 reads YFSETQ. The CDR3 runs to 15 residues. The V end lost 0 bases, the J end lost 0 bases, and 8 bases lay between the germline ends. CDR3 residues: CASSLVQASTDTQYF. The CDR3 nucleotides are TGCGCCAGCAGCTTGGTTCAGGCGAGCACAGATACGCAGTATTTT.

The CDR3, as DNA: TGCAGCGTTGTAGCAGGGGGTAACGAGCAGTACTTC. Its translation: CSVVAGGNEQYF. The chain is built from TRBV29-1 and TRBJ2-7, with 7 bases aligning to TRBD1. Germline values: CDR1 SQVTM, CDR2 ANQGSEA. The CDR3 covers 12 residues. With V trimmed by 4 bases and J by 5 bases, 5 bases remained unmatched.

This clone was counted a few times. The chain joins TRBV20-1 to TRBJ1-2; D call uncertain. CDR1 and CDR2 (germline): DFQATT, SNEGSKA (reference sequence). This CDR3 region has 11 residues. With 6 bases removed from V and 3 bases from J, the gap between germline ends came to 8 bases. The CDR3 coding sequence is TGCAGTGCCCCTAGGGACTATGGCTACACCTTC. It yields the protein CSAPRDYGYTF.

This clone turned up a few times. The V gene is TRBV11-1, the J gene TRBJ1-1; D might be TRBD1 (6 bases). This CDR3 spans 12 amino acids. The V gene's germline CDR1 is SGHAT and CDR2 FQDESV (reference sequence). Trimming left V 6 bases short and J 3 bases short, with 8 bases between. CDR3 in amino acids: CASRSGDTEAFF. CDR3 nucleotide sequence: TGTGCCAGCAGATCAGGGGACACTGAAGCTTTCTTT.

The genes are TRBV6-5 and TRBJ2-5; 8 bases match TRBD1. Looked up from germline, CDR1 is MNHEY and CDR2 is SVGAGI. This CDR3 spans 14 amino acids. After removal of 5 bases from V and 2 bases from J, the junction contained 4 bases not matched to a gene. CDR3 loop: CASSLGQGQETQYF. CDR3 nucleotides: TGTGCCAGCAGTCTCGGACAGGGACAAGAGACCCAGTACTTC.

J is TRBJ2-3 and V is TRBV2; D is perhaps TRBD2 (6 bases). Germline lookup yields CDR1 SNHLY and CDR2 FYNNEI. This CDR3 has 16 residues. With 5 bases removed from V and 5 bases from J, the gap between germline ends came to 20 bases. The CDR3 bases are TGTGCCAGCAGTATGGCGGGACCCGACAATTTAGATACGCAGTATTTT. Its translation is CASSMAGPDNLDTQYF.

The V call is TRBV5-1, the J call TRBJ1-6; TRBD1 aligns across 12 bases. Germline CDR1 SGHRS, CDR2 YFSETQ. The CDR3 has 20 amino acids. The V and J ends lost 2 bases and 6 bases, in that order; junction bases with no gene match: 15. CDR3 sequence reads: CASSFGTGGHLGSSNSPLHF. CDR3 DNA sequence: TGCGCCAGCAGCTTTGGGACAGGGGGCCATTTAGGGTCTAGTAATTCACCCCTCCACTTT.

This clone came up a few times. As DNA, the CDR3 is TGTGCCAGCAGCTTATTAGGGTTGGACACTGAAGCTTTCTTT. Translation gives CASSLLGLDTEAFF. The rearrangement links TRBV7-2 to TRBJ1-1; D is ambiguous. Germline-derived CDR1 and CDR2 are SGHTA and FQGNSA. The CDR3 totals 14 residues. V lost 2 bases, J lost 3 bases, and 10 bases lay in between.

The chain recombines TRBV2 with TRBJ1-5; D uncertain. V was trimmed by 2 bases and J by 0 bases, leaving 8 bases between them. CDR1 and CDR2 from the germline V gene are SNHLY and FYNNEI. The CDR3 has 15 amino acids. CDR3 coding DNA: TGTGCCAGCAGTGAATCACGGTATAGCAATCAGCCCCAGCATTTT. Amino acids: CASSESRYSNQPQHF.

This chain connects TRBV7-6 to TRBJ2-3, with 9 bases that match TRBD1. The CDR3 has 15 residues. Germline V gene lookup returns CDR1 SGHVS and CDR2 FNYEAQ. The J segment lost 12 bases and the V segment lost 4 bases, leaving 14 bases of the junction unmatched. The CDR3 reads CASSYRDRAPSPQYF. CDR3 nucleotide sequence: TGTGCCAGCAGCTACCGGGACAGGGCCCCCTCTCCACAGTATTTT. The full variable domain, its missing parts supplied by reference TRBV7-6 and TRBJ2-3, is GAGVSQSPRYKVTKRGQDVALRCDPISGHVSLYWYRQALGQGPEFLTYFNYEAQQDKSGLPNDRFSAERPEGSISTLTIQRTEQRDSAMYRCASSYRDRAPSPQYFGPGTRLTVL.